Shown below are 6 T cell receptor beta chains from a single sample sequenced in a study of shared clonotypes between healthy human individuals. TCRdb keeps only in-frame clones here, not all; method: immunoSEQ multiplex PCR. The table includes approximately 2.1 million clones, approximately 95% detected once. Sequencing was performed on naive CD4+ T cells from PBMCs. Documented subset: CD45RA+ positively selected. The receptors were sampled from a young man in good health. Some clones in this sample may be carry-over from other donors' samples.

The chain employs TRBV5-5 and TRBJ1-2; 8 bases agree with TRBD1. CDR3 length: 13 residues. The J segment lost 8 bases and the V segment lost 2 bases, leaving 5 bases of the junction unmatched. Germline CDR1 SGHKS, CDR2 YYEKEE (reference sequence). Written as DNA, the CDR3 is TGTGCCAGCAGCTTCACAGGGGGAGGAGGCTACACCTTC. Amino acid sequence: CASSFTGGGGYTF. The full variable domain, with the rest looked up from reference TRBV5-5 and TRBJ1-2, is DAGVTQSPTHLIKTRGQQVTLRCSPISGHKSVSWYQQVLGQGPQFIFQYYEKEERGRGNFPDRFSARQFPNYSSELNVNALLLGDSALYLCASSFTGGGGYTFGSGTRLTVV.

The genes are TRBV5-4 and TRBJ2-7; D perhaps matches TRBD1 (5 bases). With 0 bases removed from V and 5 bases from J, the gap between germline ends came to 15 bases. There are 15 residues in the CDR3. CDR1 and CDR2 (germline): SGHNT, YYREEE (reference sequence). CDR3 residues: CASSLGQGVWNEQYF. DNA for the CDR3: TGTGCCAGCAGCTTGGGGCAGGGTGTTTGGAACGAGCAGTACTTC.

V is TRBV9 and J is TRBJ1-1; TRBD1 is a possible D gene (5 bases). The CDR3 length is 13 residues. V shed 4 bases and J shed 6 bases, with 13 bases lying between them. Germline V gene lookup returns CDR1 SGDLS and CDR2 YYNGEE. In DNA, the CDR3 is TGTGCCAGCAGCCAACGGGGGAGCCCTGAAGCTTTCTTT. This sequence encodes CASSQRGSPEAFF.

The chain couples TRBV18 to TRBJ2-1; TRBD2 matches at 11 bases. Per germline, CDR1 KGHSH and CDR2 LQKENI. The CDR3 sequence is 16 residues long. Losses at the gene ends were 8 bases for V and 5 bases for J; bases not matched to a gene: 11. CDR3 residues: CASLPQGLAENNEQFF. The CDR3 coding sequence is TGTGCCAGCCTACCACAGGGACTAGCGGAGAACAATGAGCAGTTCTTC. The full variable domain, its missing parts supplied by reference TRBV18 and TRBJ2-1, is NAGVMQNPRHLVRRRGQEARLRCSPMKGHSHVYWYRQLPEEGLKFMVYLQKENIIDESGMPKERFSAEFPKEGPSILRIQQVVRGDSAAYFCASLPQGLAENNEQFFGPGTRLTVL.

The chain combines TRBV5-5 with TRBJ1-5; D unresolved. Germline CDR1 reads SGHKS; CDR2 reads YYEKEE (reference sequence). The V gene lost 4 bases and the J gene lost 0 bases, with 14 bases spanning the gap. The length of the CDR3 is 16 residues. In DNA form, the CDR3 reads TGTGCCAGCAGCCCCTCAGCCGCCCATAGCAATCAGCCCCAGCATTTT. Protein product: CASSPSAAHSNQPQHF.

J is TRBJ2-6 and V is TRBV7-3; either TRBD1 or TRBD2 may supply D (5 bases each). This CDR3 contains 20 residues. Trimming left V 5 bases short and J 0 bases short, with 23 bases between. Germline V lookup: CDR1 SGHTA, CDR2 FQGTGA. The CDR3 bases are TGTGCCAGCAGCCCTTCATTTGTCCGGGACCCCTTCTCTGGGGCCAACGTCCTGACTTTC. Its protein is CASSPSFVRDPFSGANVLTF.